This paragraph reports one TCR beta chain. The table lists this clone with a count of one. Its antigen remains unidentified. The input lacks base qualities; no much larger clone sits a single base away. Using the deep immunoSEQ assay, multiplex PCR amplified TCR CDR3 regions from genomic DNA. Extracted genomic DNA from each cell subset was distributed evenly across all wells of several immunoSEQ 96-well plates, and each plate was treated as a replicate. For sorted subsets, roughly 200 ng genomic DNA, equal to 30,000 or so T cell genomes, was loaded into each replicate PCR. Purified libraries were measured with a Qubit 3.0 fluorometer, size-checked on a Bioanalyzer 2100, and measured again with the KAPA Library Quantification kit. Every immunoSEQ 96-well plate was sequenced on a dedicated single-read 150-cycle Illumina NextSeq 550 flow cell. Concerning the study's data processing: Because the immunoSEQ output held only junctional sequences and lacked quality scores, the filtering could not match the filtering applied to full-length reads. Sequences were annotated with PyIR, a Python wrapper for IgBLAST v1.9, using IMGT germline references to assign V/J genes and CDR3. Reads with weak V/J assignments (E-value above 1e-6), missing CDR3, stop codons, out-of-frame junctions, or ambiguous translated residues were removed. V3J clonotypes were defined as sequences sharing the same inferred V gene, J gene, and CDR3 amino acid sequence. Percentage overlap between repertoires was calculated by dividing the number of shared unique clonotypes by the size of the smaller repertoire. RTK rarefaction, the Chao1 estimator, and Recon v2.1 estimates of unobserved clonotypes were used to assess repertoire richness. Generation probabilities were computed with OLGA for all TCRbeta clonotypes obtained by the gDNA method from a few donors. Entries here come from immuneACCESS through TCRdb and include only in-frame sequences with V and J called. Some clones fail to appear in such tables; in the studies checked, an unresolved V gene covers under half of the shortfall, and the cause of the remainder is unknown. V, J and clone size reflect that table, while D and trimming were determined from the DNA. The sample yields around 1.6 million clones; around 98% were counted once. Around 0.45% of the sample goes to the ten largest clones.

The record originates from a study of shared clonotypes between healthy human individuals (dated by TCRdb to about 2020). The study in broad terms: The cohort included a few men and a couple of women between 18 and 49 years of age. For each donor, CD4 naive and CD4 memory were each given three plates, CD8 naive was given two plates, and CD8 memory was given one plate. To estimate repertoire size and how much clonotypes are shared between individuals, the study performed deep sequencing of blood TCR repertoires from a few healthy adults. Libraries were prepared and TCR repertoires were sequenced by different laboratories using diverse techniques, in order to increase sequencing depth and limit assay-specific biases. Leukapheresis yielded between about 0.85 and 9.5 billion PBMCs per donor.

What the authors observed across the whole study: Pairwise subsampling indicated that sequencing depth was expected to affect the degree of clonotype sharing among donors. Compared with non-shared clonotypes, clonotypes shared by all four sorted-subset donors had higher generation probabilities. The genetic and exposure-history diversity represented was limited by the small number of donors. Across a handful of donors, approximately 5% of naive CD4, roughly 3.3% of naive CD8, about 2.3% of memory CD4, and around 0.4% of memory CD8 clonotypes were shared. Only blood was sampled, and tissue TCR repertoires likely differ from those in blood. Rarefaction of sorted-subset datasets indicated incomplete sequencing despite the large sequencing depth. Naive subsets generally had larger estimated clonotype richness than memory subsets did.

Donors were healthy HIV-negative adults with no recently reported acute infections or vaccinations. All donors were Caucasian adults living in Nashville, Tennessee, USA. CD4+ T cells were enriched by magnetic negative selection, after which naive cells were positively selected on CD45RA and the negative fraction was taken as the memory subset. Blood was obtained by leukapheresis, after which PBMCs were separated by Ficoll-Histopaque density gradient centrifugation and cryopreserved in liquid nitrogen vapor phase. Purity and quantity of every magnetically sorted T cell population were checked by analytical flow cytometry. From each sorted fraction, genomic DNA was isolated and quantified by UV absorbance on a Nanodrop 2000c. The receptor's source is a man aged 25 to 45 in good health. Material: naive CD4+ T cells sorted from blood. The cell subset or site label here, explained by the study, means: CD45RA+ positively selected.

The CDR3 protein: CASSRRWGGELFF. The base sequence is TGTGCCAGCAGCCGTCGGTGGGGCGGGGAGCTGTTTTTT. The chain employs TRBV11-3 and TRBJ2-2; no D gene is confidently identified. Relative to germline, V is 5 bases shorter and J is 7 bases shorter, with 11 bases between their ends. From the cysteine up to the phenylalanine, the CDR3 has a length of 13 residues. Only the CDR3 part of the read is kept: 39 bases, read in frame from the first base. The germline V gene sets CDR1 to SGHNT and CDR2 to YENEEA. Outside the CDR3, residues come from the reference TRBV11-3 and TRBJ2-2 proteins, so the full variable domain is: EAGVVQSPRYKIIEKKQPVAFWCNPISGHNTLYWYLQNLGQGPELLIRYENEEAVDDSQLPKDRFSAERLKGVDSTLKIQPAELGDSAVYLCASSRRWGGELFFGEGSRLTVL.